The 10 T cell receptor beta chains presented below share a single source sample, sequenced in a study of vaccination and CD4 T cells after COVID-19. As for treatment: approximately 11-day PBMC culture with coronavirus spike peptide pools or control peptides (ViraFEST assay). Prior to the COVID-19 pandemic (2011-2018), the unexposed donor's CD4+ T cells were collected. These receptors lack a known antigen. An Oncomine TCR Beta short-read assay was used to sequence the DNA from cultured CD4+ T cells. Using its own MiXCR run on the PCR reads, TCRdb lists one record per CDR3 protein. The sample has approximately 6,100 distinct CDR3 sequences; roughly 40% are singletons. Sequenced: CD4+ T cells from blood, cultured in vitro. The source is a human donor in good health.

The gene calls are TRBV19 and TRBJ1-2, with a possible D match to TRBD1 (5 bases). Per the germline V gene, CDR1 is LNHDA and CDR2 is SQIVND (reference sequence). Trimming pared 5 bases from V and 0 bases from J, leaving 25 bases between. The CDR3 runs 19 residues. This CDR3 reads CASSPMGVGVQGPNYGYTF. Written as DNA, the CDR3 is TGTGCCAGTAGTCCTATGGGGGTTGGTGTCCAGGGACCTAACTATGGCTACACCTTC.

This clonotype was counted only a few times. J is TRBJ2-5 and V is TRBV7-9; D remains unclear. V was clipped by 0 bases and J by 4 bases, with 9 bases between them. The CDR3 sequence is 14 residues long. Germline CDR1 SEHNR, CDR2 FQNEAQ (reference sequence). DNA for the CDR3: TGTGCCAGCAGCTTAGCCCCCCATACAGAGACCCAGTACTTC. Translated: CASSLAPHTETQYF.

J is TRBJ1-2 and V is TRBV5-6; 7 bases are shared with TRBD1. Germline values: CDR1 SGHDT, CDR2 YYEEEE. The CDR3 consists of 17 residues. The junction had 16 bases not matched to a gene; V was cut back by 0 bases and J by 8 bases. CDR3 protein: CASSLADRAQLGRGYTF. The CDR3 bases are TGTGCCAGCAGCTTGGCCGACAGGGCCCAACTAGGGAGGGGCTACACCTTC.

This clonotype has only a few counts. CDR3: CASSKEGKQGGYTF. The DNA for the CDR3 is TGTGCCAGCAGTAAAGAAGGGAAGCAAGGTGGCTACACCTTC. The gene calls are TRBV27 and TRBJ1-2; no clear D. Looked up from germline, CDR1 is MNHEY and CDR2 is SMNVEV (reference sequence). Trimming pared 5 bases from V and 7 bases from J, leaving 17 bases between. The CDR3 runs 14 residues.

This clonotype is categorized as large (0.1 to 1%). This CDR3 reads CASSSGTGGYDEQFF. The CDR3 coding sequence is TGTGCCAGCAGTTCTGGGACAGGGGGGTATGATGAGCAGTTCTTC. This chain links TRBV6-5 with TRBJ2-1, with TRBD1 identical over 11 bases. CDR3 length equals 15 residues. From germline, CDR1 is MNHEY and CDR2 SVGAGI. J gave up 8 bases and V 4 bases, and 7 bases lay outside the gene matches.

This chain's CDR3 is CASLDRGNQPQHF. CDR3 DNA sequence: TGTGCCAGCCTTGACAGGGGAAATCAGCCCCAGCATTTT. The chain recombines TRBV6-2 or TRBV6-3 with TRBJ1-5; 8 bases fit TRBD1. V gave up 8 bases and J gave up 4 bases; unmatched junction bases: 4. The CDR3 has 13 amino acids. Germline assignment: CDR1 MNHEY and CDR2 SVGEGT.

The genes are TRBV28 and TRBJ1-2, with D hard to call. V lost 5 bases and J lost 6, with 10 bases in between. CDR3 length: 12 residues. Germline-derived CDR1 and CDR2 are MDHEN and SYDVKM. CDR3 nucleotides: TGTGCCAGCAGTGGCCATCCCAATGGCTACACCTTC. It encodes CASSGHPNGYTF.

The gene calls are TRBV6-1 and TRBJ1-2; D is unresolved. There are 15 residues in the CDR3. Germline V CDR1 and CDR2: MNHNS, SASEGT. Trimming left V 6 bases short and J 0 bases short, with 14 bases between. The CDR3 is CASSQRRKSNYGYTF. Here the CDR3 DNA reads TGTGCCAGCAGCCAGCGACGTAAATCTAACTATGGCTACACCTTC.

CDR3 coding DNA: TGTGCCAGCAAGAGGGCAGATCAAGAGACCCAGTACTTC. Translating it yields CASKRADQETQYF. J is TRBJ2-5 and V is TRBV11-2, with D tentatively TRBD2 (5 bases). Germline V gives CDR1 SGHAT, CDR2 FQNNGV. The CDR3 contains 13 residues. Trimming left V 7 bases short and J 2 bases short, with 11 bases between.

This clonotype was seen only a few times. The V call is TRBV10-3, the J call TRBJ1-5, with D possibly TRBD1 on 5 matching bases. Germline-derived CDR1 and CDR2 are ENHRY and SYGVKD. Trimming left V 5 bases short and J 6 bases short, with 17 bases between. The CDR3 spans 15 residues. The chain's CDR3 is CAISQGPTEGQPQHF. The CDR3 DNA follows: TGTGCCATCAGTCAGGGTCCCACGGAGGGTCAGCCCCAGCATTTT.